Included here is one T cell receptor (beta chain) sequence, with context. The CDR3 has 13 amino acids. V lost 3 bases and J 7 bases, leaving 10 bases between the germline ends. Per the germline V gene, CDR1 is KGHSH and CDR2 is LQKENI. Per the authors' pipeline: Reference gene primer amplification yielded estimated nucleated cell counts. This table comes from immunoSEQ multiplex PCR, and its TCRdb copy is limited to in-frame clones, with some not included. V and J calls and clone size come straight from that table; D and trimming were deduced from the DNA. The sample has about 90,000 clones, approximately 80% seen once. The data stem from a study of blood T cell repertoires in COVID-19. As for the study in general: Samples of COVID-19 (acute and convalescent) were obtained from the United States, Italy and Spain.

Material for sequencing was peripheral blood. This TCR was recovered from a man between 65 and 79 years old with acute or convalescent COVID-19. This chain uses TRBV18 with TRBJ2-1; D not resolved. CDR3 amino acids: CASSPVTYNEQFF. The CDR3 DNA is TGTGCCAGCTCACCCGTTACTTATAATGAGCAGTTCTTC.